The 27 T cell receptor beta chains below were found in one sample sequenced in a study of neurological immune-mediated disorders. Sample time point: technical triplicate 1. TCRdb redid the calling of the 5' RACE reads with MiXCR, one entry per CDR3 protein. The sample lists about 38,000 distinct CDR3 sequences, over 8.5% seen once, with roughly 3.9% in the top ten. The sequenced material came from PBMCs. The receptors stem from a man aged 55 to 69 with HTLV-1-associated myelopathy (HAM/TSP).

The genes are TRBV9 and TRBJ2-7; D might be TRBD1 (6 bases). Germline V gives CDR1 SGDLS, CDR2 YYNGEE. The V end lost 2 bases, the J end lost 3 bases, and 15 bases lay between the germline ends. The CDR3 is 15 amino acids. The CDR3 region is CASSVSRGRGYEQYF. CDR3 nucleotide sequence: TGTGCCAGCAGCGTGAGCAGGGGAAGGGGCTACGAGCAGTACTTC.

This clonotype was found many times. The gene calls are TRBV11-2 and TRBJ2-1; TRBD1 agrees at 7 bases. The CDR3 is made up of 15 amino acids. V lost 3 bases to trimming and J lost 8 bases; unmatched junction nucleotides: 10. Germline CDR1 reads SGHAT; CDR2 reads FQNNGV. In nucleotides, the CDR3 is TGTGCCAGCAGCTTCGACAGGGTCGGGCGTGATGAGCAGTTCTTC. It codes for CASSFDRVGRDEQFF.

For this clonotype: The final CDR3 position lacks the conserved phenylalanine or tryptophan, pointing to a likely read error. The chain recombines TRBV9 with TRBJ2-5; tentatively, D is TRBD1 (5 bases). Germline values: CDR1 SGDLS, CDR2 YYNGEE. The CDR3 is made up of 13 amino acids. The CDR3 protein is CASSVGQEETQYC. In DNA, the CDR3 is TGTGCAAGCAGCGTAGGACAAGAAGAGACCCAGTACTGC.

This clonotype was seen repeatedly, ten times or more. The chain carries TRBV5-6 and TRBJ2-7, with 8 bases identical to TRBD1. There are 17 residues in the CDR3. J lost 2 bases, V lost 4 bases, and 14 bases had no gene match. CDR1 and CDR2 (germline): SGHDT, YYEEEE. The CDR3 DNA reads as TGTGCCAGCAGCAAAACCCTGACCGGGACAGGAGCCTACGAGCAGTACTTC. Its translation: CASSKTLTGTGAYEQYF.

This clonotype was seen at least ten times. The chain combines TRBV3-1 with TRBJ2-7, with TRBD2 matching 14 bases. Germline V gene data show CDR1 as LGHDT and CDR2 as YNNKEL (reference sequence). Trimming removed 1 base from V and 5 bases from J; junction bases left unmatched: 10. CDR3 length equals 18 residues. CDR3 DNA: TGTGCCAGCAGCCAAGCAAGACTAGCGGGAGGGCCGAGGAACGAGCAGTACTTC. Its translation is CASSQARLAGGPRNEQYF.

This clonotype was seen at least ten times. The chain combines TRBV7-3 with TRBJ2-3; D might be TRBD2 (5 bases). V was pared by 4 bases and J by 2 bases, with 10 bases between. This CDR3 is 14 amino acids long. Germline CDR1 and CDR2: SGHTA and FQGTGA. The CDR3 nucleotides are TGTGCCAGCAGCTCTGGACTTATCACAGATACGCAGTATTTT. Its translation is CASSSGLITDTQYF.

This clonotype was counted ten times or more. This chain connects TRBV9 to TRBJ1-1; TRBD1 agrees at 7 bases. This CDR3 spans 15 amino acids. Germline CDR1 reads SGDLS; CDR2 reads YYNGEE. The trim removed 4 bases at V and 1 base at J, leaving 7 bases unmatched. CDR3 DNA sequence: TGTGCCAGCAGCACTGAGGGGGCTCAGAACACTGAAGCTTTCTTT. Translating it yields CASSTEGAQNTEAFF.

This clonotype was seen repeatedly, ten times or more. The genes are TRBV12-3 or TRBV12-4 and TRBJ1-1; D ambiguous. V dropped 3 bases and J dropped 0 bases, with 11 bases sitting between them. The CDR3 totals 15 residues. The CDR3 coding sequence is TGTGCCAGCAGTTTCATTTCACTACTGAACACTGAAGCTTTCTTT. Translating it yields CASSFISLLNTEAFF.

This clonotype was observed many times. The rearrangement joins TRBV20-1 to TRBJ2-3; 12 bases map to TRBD2. This CDR3 contains 14 residues. CDR1 is DFQATT and CDR2 is SNEGSKA in the germline V gene (reference sequence). The trim removed 2 bases at V and 6 bases at J, leaving 3 bases unmatched. The CDR3 DNA reads TGCAGTGCTAGAAGGACTAGCGGGATGGATACGCAGTATTTT. It codes for CSARRTSGMDTQYF.

Many counts were recorded for this clonotype. The chain has TRBV20-1 and TRBJ2-2; 9 bases align to TRBD1. From germline, CDR1 is DFQATT and CDR2 SNEGSKA (reference sequence). V lost 0 bases, J lost 5 bases, and 10 bases stayed unmatched. The length of the CDR3 is 17 residues. CDR3 region: CSARDLGGQGRTGELFF. The CDR3 bases are TGCAGTGCTAGAGATCTAGGAGGACAGGGGAGGACCGGGGAGCTGTTTTTT.

This clonotype was seen at least ten times. CDR3: CASSLVPANTEAFF. The CDR3 region has the DNA TGTGCCAGCAGCTTAGTCCCTGCGAACACTGAAGCTTTCTTT. This chain connects TRBV7-9 to TRBJ1-1; D call uncertain. Trimming removed 1 base from V and 1 base from J, with 7 bases in between. The germline V gene has CDR1 SEHNR and CDR2 FQNEAQ (reference sequence). This CDR3 region has 14 residues.

Written as DNA, the CDR3 is TGTGCCAGCAGTACGCGGGGCGAGCAGTACTTC. This translates into CASSTRGEQYF. The J gene is TRBJ2-7, the V gene TRBV6-6; a possible D gene is TRBD2 (6 bases). The length of the CDR3 is 11 residues. Trimming pared 5 bases from V and 6 bases from J, leaving 8 bases between. In germline, CDR1 is MNHNY, CDR2 SVGAGI (reference sequence).

This clonotype was detected ten times or more. This chain links TRBV20-1 with TRBJ2-7, with D perhaps matching TRBD1 (6 bases). The germline V gene encodes CDR1 DFQATT and CDR2 SNEGSKA (reference sequence). This CDR3 contains 13 residues. Between the trimmed V and J ends, which lost 7 bases and 0 bases, there was a span of 13 bases. The CDR3 spells CSGAGANSYEQYF. CDR3 coding DNA: TGCAGTGGGGCAGGGGCTAACTCCTACGAGCAGTACTTC.

This clonotype was counted at least ten times. V is TRBV2 and J is TRBJ2-1; TRBD1 is a possible D gene (6 bases). The CDR3 is made up of 13 amino acids. Germline V gives CDR1 SNHLY, CDR2 FYNNEI. V was clipped by 3 bases and J by 5 bases, with 8 bases between them. The CDR3 is CASSDRGNNEQFF. The CDR3 nucleotides are TGTGCCAGCAGTGACAGGGGAAACAATGAGCAGTTCTTC. The full variable domain, rest sourced from reference TRBV2 and TRBJ2-1, is EPEVTQTPSHQVTQMGQEVILRCVPISNHLYFYWYRQILGQKVEFLVSFYNNEISEKSEIFDDQFSVERPDGSNFTLKIRSTKLEDSAMYFCASSDRGNNEQFFGPGTRLTVL.

This clonotype came up many times. The chain recombines TRBV28 with TRBJ2-1, with D perhaps given as TRBD1 or TRBD2 (5 bases each). CDR1 is MDHEN and CDR2 is SYDVKM in the germline V gene. The CDR3 runs to 15 residues. Between the trimmed V and J ends, which lost 6 bases and 6 bases, there was a span of 18 bases. The CDR3 loop is CASRTRDGMINEQFF. For the CDR3, the DNA is TGTGCCAGCAGGACCCGGGACGGGATGATCAATGAGCAGTTCTTC. The variable domain in full, with the rest retrieved from reference TRBV28 and TRBJ2-1, is DVKVTQSSRYLVKRTGEKVFLECVQDMDHENMFWYRQDPGLGLRLIYFSYDVKMKEKGDIPEGYSVSREKKERFSLILESASTNQTSMYLCASRTRDGMINEQFFGPGTRLTVL.

This clonotype was recorded many times. The V call is TRBV7-9, the J call TRBJ2-1; 9 bases agree with TRBD2. Germline lookup yields CDR1 SEHNR and CDR2 FQNEAQ (reference sequence). Trimming at V came to 4 bases and at J to 5 bases, leaving 6 bases not matched to a gene. The CDR3 loop spans 15 amino acids. The CDR3 loop reads CASSYVLAGNNEQFF. The CDR3 region has the DNA TGTGCCAGCAGCTACGTGCTAGCGGGGAACAATGAGCAGTTCTTC.

In its sample, this clonotype was seen many times. This rearrangement joins TRBV19 to TRBJ2-7; 10 bases agree with TRBD2. The CDR3 has 15 amino acids. Germline-derived CDR1 and CDR2 are LNHDA and SQIVND (reference sequence). Trimming took 6 bases from V and 1 from J; bases not matched to a gene: 6. The CDR3 is CASSPGLAASYEQYF. In DNA form, the CDR3 reads TGTGCCAGTAGCCCTGGACTAGCGGCATCCTACGAGCAGTACTTC.

This chain connects TRBV19 to TRBJ2-7; 10 bases are a match to TRBD1. This CDR3 has 15 amino acids. The germline V gene has CDR1 LNHDA and CDR2 SQIVND (reference sequence). V was pared by 3 bases and J by 1 base, with 3 bases of the junction left unmatched. The CDR3 DNA reads as TGTGCCAGTAGTATCAGGACAGGGGGATCCTACGAGCAGTACTTC. Amino acid sequence: CASSIRTGGSYEQYF.

About this clonotype: The limits of the CDR3 on the DNA are not certain, so only TCRdb's listed CDR3 is given. This chain connects TRBV28 to TRBJ1-5; TRBD1, the table's D call, was not compared with the DNA. Counting both end residues, the CDR3 totals 19 amino acids. Germline assignment: CDR1 MDHEN and CDR2 SYDVKM. This CDR3 is CASSFYICSATGSNQPQHF.

This clonotype was seen many times. The chain links TRBV7-8 to TRBJ2-1, with TRBD2 matching over 7 bases. Trimming took 6 bases from V and 3 from J; bases not matched to a gene: 11. Germline V gene lookup returns CDR1 SGHVS and CDR2 FQNEAQ. The CDR3 contains 16 residues. CDR3 DNA: TGTGCCAGCAGGCGGTTAACGGGGGGACTCTACAATGAGCAGTTCTTC. Protein product: CASRRLTGGLYNEQFF.

The sample holds many counts of this clonotype. The chain has TRBV4-1 and TRBJ2-1; TRBD2 might be the D (5 bases). Germline CDR1 is MGHRA and CDR2 is YSYEKL. Trimming stripped 1 base from V and 0 bases from J, with 10 bases between. CDR3 size: 16 residues. The CDR3 sequence: CASSQVASSSYNEQFF. The CDR3 nucleotides read TGCGCCAGCAGCCAAGTAGCGTCAAGCTCCTACAATGAGCAGTTCTTC.

This clonotype was detected many times. The chain is built from TRBV20-1 and TRBJ2-3; D call uncertain. The V and J ends lost 4 bases and 4 bases respectively, with 9 bases between them. This CDR3 has 12 residues. Germline V gives CDR1 DFQATT, CDR2 SNEGSKA (reference sequence). As DNA, the CDR3 is TGCAGTGCTATTACCCCCCCAGATACGCAGTATTTT. Residues: CSAITPPDTQYF.

This clonotype has ten or more counts. This sequence joins TRBV20-1 and TRBJ1-1; the D is unclear. This CDR3 spans 11 amino acids. Germline V gene sequence: CDR1 DFQATT, CDR2 SNEGSKA (reference sequence). CDR3: CRKDMNTEAFF. DNA of the CDR3: TGCAGGAAAGATATGAACACTGAAGCTTTCTTT.

This clonotype showed up many times. This rearrangement joins TRBV20-1 to TRBJ1-5; D unclear. The CDR3 consists of 13 residues. Germline V gene data show CDR1 as DFQATT and CDR2 as SNEGSKA (reference sequence). V gave up 0 bases and J gave up 5 bases, with 8 bases separating them. CDR3 sequence: CSAREDLDQPQHF. The CDR3 nucleotides are TGCAGTGCTAGAGAGGATCTCGATCAGCCCCAGCATTTT.

This clonotype was picked up many times. J is TRBJ2-3 and V is TRBV18, with 9 bases aligning to TRBD1. With V trimmed by 3 bases and J by 5 bases, 12 bases remained unmatched. Germline-derived CDR1 and CDR2 are KGHSH and LQKENI. The CDR3 length is 17 residues. The CDR3 sequence is CASSPQKPGTGRDTQYF. The CDR3 DNA is TGTGCCAGCTCACCGCAAAAGCCGGGGACAGGGCGAGATACGCAGTATTTT.

In its sample, this clonotype was seen many times. This rearrangement joins TRBV20-1 to TRBJ2-3, with D perhaps TRBD2 (6 bases). This CDR3 is built from 12 residues. V was pared by 6 bases and J by 6 bases, with 13 bases between. CDR1 is DFQATT and CDR2 is SNEGSKA in the germline V gene (reference sequence). CDR3 amino acids: CSAWRETDTQYF. In nucleotides, the CDR3 is TGCAGTGCCTGGAGGGAGACGGATACGCAGTATTTT.

This clonotype was observed many times. The chain recombines TRBV28 with TRBJ1-1, with D unclear. Per the germline V gene, CDR1 is MDHEN and CDR2 is SYDVKM. This CDR3 region has 13 residues. Trimming took 8 bases from V and 0 from J, leaving 10 bases between them. The CDR3: CASLSRLNTEAFF. CDR3 nucleotide sequence: TGTGCCAGCCTTTCTAGGTTGAACACTGAAGCTTTCTTT.